The 22 T cell receptor beta chains given below trace back to one sample, sequenced in a study of beta chain features in type 1 diabetes. Every bit of the isolated RNA underwent reverse transcription, so sequencing read expressed TCRB transcripts. Clones were sequenced by immunoSEQ multiplex PCR, and TCRdb holds only the in-frame ones, with some missing. The profile covers approximately 400,000 clones, with approximately 16% appearing a single time and 0.019% taken by the ten largest. The specimen was naive CD4+ T cells from blood. The receptors originated from a woman younger than 35 in good health.

This clone was recorded a few times. The V call is TRBV11-3, the J call TRBJ1-2; D call uncertain. The length of the CDR3 is 16 residues. Trimming stripped 5 bases from V and 4 bases from J, with 20 bases between. Germline CDR1 SGHNT, CDR2 YENEEA. CDR3 nucleotides: TGTGCCAGCAGCCCCATCAGATCGTCTTGGCTCTATGGCTACACCTTC. Amino acid sequence: CASSPIRSSWLYGYTF.

This clone was counted a few times. The V and J genes are TRBV19 and TRBJ1-1; D might be TRBD1 (6 bases). This CDR3 has 15 amino acids. V lost 4 bases to trimming and J lost 1 base, with 13 bases between them. In germline, CDR1 is LNHDA, CDR2 SQIVND (reference sequence). CDR3 sequence: CASSSGGAANTEAFF. The CDR3, as DNA: TGTGCCAGTAGTAGCGGGGGCGCGGCGAACACTGAAGCTTTCTTT.

The rearrangement uses TRBV7-8 and TRBJ1-2; 9 bases fit TRBD1. V was clipped by 5 bases and J by 8 bases; unmatched bases: 6. Germline V gene sequence: CDR1 SGHVS, CDR2 FQNEAQ. The CDR3 totals 13 residues. The CDR3 sequence is CASSQTGGFGYTF. CDR3 nucleotides: TGTGCCAGCAGCCAAACAGGGGGCTTCGGCTACACCTTC.

In its sample, this clone was seen a few times. This rearrangement joins TRBV7-9 to TRBJ2-7; TRBD2 might be the D (5 bases). V dropped 5 bases and J dropped 6 bases, with 14 bases sitting between them. CDR1 SEHNR and CDR2 FQNEAQ come from the germline V gene (reference sequence). CDR3 length equals 13 residues. CDR3: CASSLGGGSEQYF. In nucleotides, the CDR3 is TGTGCCAGCAGCCTCGGCGGAGGTAGCGAGCAGTACTTC.

The chain uses TRBV5-1 and TRBJ2-7, with D possibly being TRBD1 (5 bases). V gave up 2 bases and J gave up 0 bases, with 9 bases separating them. CDR1 is SGHRS, CDR2 YFSETQ, per germline. This CDR3 has 14 amino acids. CDR3 nucleotide sequence: TGCGCCAGCAGCTTATGGGGCAGCTCCTACGAGCAGTACTTC. The encoded protein is CASSLWGSSYEQYF.

The V call is TRBV28, the J call TRBJ1-2, with a possible D match to TRBD1 (6 bases). V lost 3 bases, J lost 6 bases, and 8 bases lay in between. Germline loops: CDR1 MDHEN, CDR2 SYDVKM. This CDR3 has 12 residues. This CDR3 reads CASSFRGNGYTF. CDR3 nucleotide sequence: TGTGCCAGCAGTTTCAGGGGAAATGGCTACACCTTC.

The chain links TRBV27 to TRBJ1-1; D is unresolved. CDR1 MNHEY and CDR2 SMNVEV come from the germline V gene (reference sequence). The germline V and J ends were trimmed by 6 bases and 5 bases, with 10 bases remaining between them. The CDR3 is 12 amino acids. The CDR3 sequence: CASRQEGTEAFF. The DNA of the CDR3 is TGTGCCAGCAGACAAGAGGGAACTGAAGCTTTCTTT.

This clone has more than one count but fewer than ten. CDR3 region: CASSLTSGGQGYEQYF. The CDR3 bases are TGTGCCAGCAGTTTAACCTCTGGTGGACAGGGCTACGAGCAGTACTTC. The V and J genes are TRBV28 and TRBJ2-7; TRBD1 matches at 8 bases. This CDR3 spans 16 amino acids. Germline CDR1 and CDR2: MDHEN and SYDVKM. With 2 bases clipped from V and 3 bases from J, the junction kept 9 bases outside the gene matches.

This clone has more than one count but fewer than ten. This chain links TRBV5-4 with TRBJ2-5; 9 nucleotides line up with TRBD1. Germline CDR1 reads SGHNT; CDR2 reads YYREEE (reference sequence). The junction had 5 bases not matched to a gene; V was cut back by 1 base and J by 4 bases. The CDR3 contains 15 residues. CDR3 loop: CASSLTGGGRETQYF. The CDR3 DNA follows: TGTGCCAGCAGCTTGACAGGGGGCGGCCGAGAGACCCAGTACTTC.

The V and J genes are TRBV6-5 and TRBJ2-7, with 11 positions matching TRBD2. CDR1 and CDR2 (germline): MNHEY, SVGAGI. V shed 6 bases, J shed 3 bases, and the junction held 7 bases outside the gene matches. The CDR3 is 15 residues long. In DNA form, the CDR3 reads TGTGCCAGCAGGGTTAGCGGGAGGGCCGTCTACGAGCAGTACTTC. As protein: CASRVSGRAVYEQYF.

The chain recombines TRBV25-1 with TRBJ1-2; 7 bases map to TRBD1. CDR1 and CDR2 (germline): MGHDK, SYGVNS. The CDR3 has 15 amino acids. V lost 3 bases and J lost 3; bases outside the gene matches: 7. The CDR3: CASSDPGTAYYGYTF. CDR3 DNA: TGTGCCAGCAGTGATCCCGGGACAGCATACTATGGCTACACCTTC.

J is TRBJ2-3 and V is TRBV4-3; 7 bases align to TRBD1. CDR3 size: 18 residues. The germline V gene has CDR1 LGHNA and CDR2 YSLEER. V dropped 0 bases and J dropped 4; count of bases not matched to a gene: 13. CDR3 sequence (DNA): TGCGCCAGCAGCCAAGATTCTGGGACAGCCCGCACCTCAGATACGCAGTATTTT. Translation gives CASSQDSGTARTSDTQYF.

In its sample, this clone was seen a few times. CDR3 protein: CASSDNEQFF. The CDR3 DNA reads as TGTGCCAGTAGTGACAATGAGCAGTTCTTC. This rearrangement joins TRBV21-1 to TRBJ2-1; the D call TRBD2 from the table was never checked on the DNA. TRBV21-1 is deemed a pseudogene. This CDR3 has 10 amino acids.

This rearrangement joins TRBV30 to TRBJ2-1; 12 bases are shared with TRBD2. Germline assignment: CDR1 GTSNPN and CDR2 SVGIG (reference sequence). Trimming at V came to 2 bases and at J to 6 bases, leaving 8 bases not matched to a gene. The CDR3 totals 16 residues. CDR3 nucleotide sequence: TGTGCCTGGAGTTTCACACCGGGACTAGCGGGCAATGAGCAGTTCTTC. It is translated as CAWSFTPGLAGNEQFF.

This clone was seen a few times. The CDR3 loop reads CASSSTGTTQETQYF. CDR3 DNA: TGTGCCAGCAGTAGCACCGGGACTACTCAAGAGACCCAGTACTTC. The rearrangement joins TRBV6-5 to TRBJ2-5; 7 bases agree with TRBD2. This CDR3 is built from 15 residues. The germline CDR1 and CDR2 sequences are MNHEY and SVGAGI. The ends lost 5 bases at V and 2 bases at J; junction bases unmatched: 8.

The V gene is TRBV7-2, the J gene TRBJ1-2; D remains unclear. The germline gives CDR1 SGHTA, CDR2 FQGNSA. The CDR3 spans 15 residues. The V end was cut by 5 bases, the J end by 2 bases, with 15 bases between. CDR3 residues: CASSLPTRTNYGYTF. CDR3 sequence (DNA): TGTGCCAGCAGCCTACCGACACGAACGAACTATGGCTACACCTTC. The variable domain in full, with the rest retrieved from reference TRBV7-2 and TRBJ1-2, is GAGVSQSPSNKVTEKGKDVELRCDPISGHTALYWYRQSLGQGLEFLIYFQGNSAPDKSGLPSDRFSAERTGGSVSTLTIQRTQQEDSAVYLCASSLPTRTNYGYTFGSGTRLTVV.

This clone was detected only once. The genes are TRBV19 and TRBJ2-6, with D possibly being TRBD1 (6 bases). The CDR3 consists of 17 residues. Germline V CDR1 and CDR2: LNHDA, SQIVND (reference sequence). Deletions cut 5 bases from V and 0 bases from J, with 14 bases between. CDR3 sequence: CASSVTGLRSGANVLTF. Here the CDR3 DNA reads TGTGCCAGTAGTGTAACAGGGCTCCGCTCTGGGGCCAACGTCCTGACTTTC. Together with reference TRBV19 and TRBJ2-6, the CDR3 gives the full variable domain: DGGITQSPKYLFRKEGQNVTLSCEQNLNHDAMYWYRQDPGQGLRLIYYSQIVNDFQKGDIAEGYSVSREKKESFPLTVTSAQKNPTAFYLCASSVTGLRSGANVLTFGAGSRLTVL.

The V and J genes are TRBV29-1 and TRBJ2-1; 12 nucleotides match TRBD2. Trimming removed 8 bases from V and 9 bases from J; junction bases left unmatched: 5. The germline V gene has CDR1 SQVTM and CDR2 ANQGSEA. The CDR3 is made up of 12 amino acids. In DNA, the CDR3 is TGCAGCCTTGGACTAGCGGGATTTGAGCAGTTCTTC. Translated, it gives CSLGLAGFEQFF.

Only a few counts were recorded for this clone. The chain is built from TRBV7-3 and TRBJ2-5, with 10 bases identical to TRBD2. V trimming: 3 bases; J trimming: 2 bases; junction bases outside the gene matches: 3. Germline assignment: CDR1 SGHTA and CDR2 FQGTGA. The CDR3 length is 15 residues. The CDR3 coding sequence is TGTGCCAGCAGCTTTATGGGACTAGCGCAAGAGACCCAGTACTTC. It yields the protein CASSFMGLAQETQYF.

This clone showed up just a few times. The chain is built from TRBV30 and TRBJ2-7, with D maybe TRBD1 (5 bases). This CDR3 comprises 12 residues. V was cut by 4 bases and J by 2 bases, with 9 bases left in between. Per germline, CDR1 GTSNPN and CDR2 SVGIG (reference sequence). In DNA form, the CDR3 reads TGTGCCTGGACTTCACAGGCCTACGAGCAGTACTTC. Residues: CAWTSQAYEQYF.

This clone has more than one count but fewer than ten. The chain has TRBV7-2 and TRBJ2-4; perhaps TRBD2 as D (5 bases). The V end lost 1 base, the J end lost 8 bases, and 12 bases lay between the germline ends. The CDR3 contains 14 residues. From germline, CDR1 is SGHTA and CDR2 FQGNSA. The CDR3 reads CASSLVLGGDIQYF. For the CDR3, the DNA is TGTGCCAGCAGCTTAGTGTTAGGAGGAGACATTCAGTACTTC.

This clone was counted only a few times. The chain joins TRBV5-4 to TRBJ2-1; 9 positions agree with TRBD2. Germline V gives CDR1 SGHNT, CDR2 YYREEE (reference sequence). Trimming at V came to 5 bases and at J to 4 bases, leaving 16 bases not matched to a gene. The CDR3 sequence is 18 residues long. The CDR3 protein is CASRLGDGAGGLYNEQFF. In nucleotides, the CDR3 is TGTGCCAGCAGACTGGGGGACGGAGCGGGAGGTTTGTACAATGAGCAGTTCTTC.